A selection of T cell receptor beta chains follows, all from one sample in a study of T cell changes during pregnancy in multiple sclerosis. The repertoire was sequenced with immunoSEQ multiplex PCR; TCRdb's copy has only in-frame clones and lacks some. The data contain tens of thousands of clones, 80% to 95% of them seen just once; the ten biggest clones take up around 1%. The sample in question was peripheral blood, obtained after pregnancy. The receptors derive from a female donor with multiple sclerosis, enrolled in a pregnancy study. CDR3s include the opening cysteine and the closing phenylalanine or tryptophan. The order of the fields is CDR3 protein, J gene, V gene.

CASSIDRGQQFF | TRBJ2-1 | TRBV19
CASSSSRGAENEQFF | TRBJ2-1 | TRBV5-4
CASSPQENTEAFF | TRBJ1-1 | TRBV11-1
CASPSWHEQYF | TRBJ2-7 | TRBV30
CASSLRAGGAYNEQFF | TRBJ2-1 | TRBV7-3
CASSLGTDGYTF | TRBJ1-2 | TRBV7-9
CASSQGRAGELFF | TRBJ2-2 | TRBV4-2
CASSPPRVNYGYTF | TRBJ1-2 | TRBV4-1
CASRTSVSGGENNEQFF | TRBJ2-1 | TRBV4-2
CASSPQGPPTDTQYF | TRBJ2-3 | TRBV7-3
CASSLDRIAYEQYF | TRBJ2-7 | TRBV5-1
CASSSGQQETQYF | TRBJ2-5 | TRBV7-3
CASSSRGGGSYNEQFF | TRBJ2-1 | TRBV7-8
CASRKGGRGDGYTF | TRBJ1-2 | TRBV6-5
CASSVGTGLDGYTF | TRBJ1-2 | TRBV9
CAWSVPRQRGGNKNIQYF | TRBJ2-4 | TRBV30
CASSPTEGLAGTGELFF | TRBJ2-2 | TRBV7-3
CSVLKQGAHTEAFF | TRBJ1-1 | TRBV29-1
CASSFDRAFEKLFF | TRBJ1-4 | TRBV6-6
CASSVQGASGNTIYF | TRBJ1-3 | TRBV19
CASSEGQGRNTIYF | TRBJ1-3 | TRBV9
CASSLSSGGAIFIDTQYF | TRBJ2-3 | TRBV25-1
CARTQAGGEDEQFF | TRBJ2-1 | TRBV19
CAWTTVKLLVGYTF | TRBJ1-2 | TRBV30
CASSLAGRNYGYTF | TRBJ1-2 | TRBV7-8
CAWSVASTVEGYTF | TRBJ1-2 | TRBV30
CAIRTGDSYEQYF | TRBJ2-7 | TRBV10-3
CASSPLPGQGAGQPQHF | TRBJ1-5 | TRBV18
CASSYGTAGNTIYF | TRBJ1-3 | TRBV6-5
CASSLEGTGVEQYF | TRBJ2-7 | TRBV7-6
CASSTAWAGVSGANVLTF | TRBJ2-6 | TRBV27
CASSLRTGGSETQYF | TRBJ2-5 | TRBV7-2
CASSLSMNTEAFF | TRBJ1-1 | TRBV27
CATSSPGLPDPNQPQHF | TRBJ1-5 | TRBV15
CASSSGGGGEAFF | TRBJ1-1 | TRBV5-1
CASSFASGGTDTQYF | TRBJ2-3 | TRBV7-3
CASSGPQGTEAFF | TRBJ1-1 | TRBV9
CASSVAGGGGNTIYF | TRBJ1-3 | TRBV9
CASKALEGQGSTKQYF | TRBJ2-7 | TRBV11-1
CASSSILAGGRETQYF | TRBJ2-5 | TRBV7-2
CALGRAVGYEQYF | TRBJ2-7 | TRBV6-1
CASSIPGQGNYGYTF | TRBJ1-2 | TRBV19
CAWISGGGGYTDTQYF | TRBJ2-3 | TRBV30
CASSVGRGAGANVLTF | TRBJ2-6 | TRBV9
CASSLASYEQYF | TRBJ2-7 | TRBV5-6
CASSLAGGLYEQYF | TRBJ2-7 | TRBV19
CASSRTGQNYGYTF | TRBJ1-2 | TRBV19
CASSPWPNEKLFF | TRBJ1-4 | TRBV6-1
CATSRDYSDNRNEKLFF | TRBJ1-4 | TRBV15